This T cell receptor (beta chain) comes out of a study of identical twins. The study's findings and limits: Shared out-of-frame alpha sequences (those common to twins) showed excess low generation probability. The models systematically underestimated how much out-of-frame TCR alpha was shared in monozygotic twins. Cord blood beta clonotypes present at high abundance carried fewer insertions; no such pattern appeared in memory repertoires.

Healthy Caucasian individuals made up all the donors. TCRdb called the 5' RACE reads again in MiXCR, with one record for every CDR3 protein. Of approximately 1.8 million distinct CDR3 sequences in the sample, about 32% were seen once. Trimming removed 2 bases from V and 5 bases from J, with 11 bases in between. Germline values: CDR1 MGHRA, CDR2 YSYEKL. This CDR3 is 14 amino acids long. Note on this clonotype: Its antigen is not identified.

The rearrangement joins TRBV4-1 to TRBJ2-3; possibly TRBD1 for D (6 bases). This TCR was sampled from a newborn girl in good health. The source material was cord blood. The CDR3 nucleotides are TGCGCCAGCAGCCAAACAGGGCTGGGAGATACGCAGTATTTT. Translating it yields CASSQTGLGDTQYF.